This TCR beta chain was sequenced for a study of blood T cell repertoires in COVID-19. Overall study: T cells, B-cell-depleted T cells, or PBMCs supplied cDNA or gDNA.

Study members were between roughly 18 and 89 years old and lived in over 20 US regions. Self-reported history from a screening survey and questionnaire set each donor's cohort. Donors in Cohort 3 who had recovered were those with two negative PCRs, healthcare professional clearance, or resolution of their symptoms. Germline CDR1 is MNHEY and CDR2 is SVGEGT. The V end was cut by 5 bases, the J end by 14 bases, with 19 bases between. The CDR3 is 14 residues long. Data came from immunoSEQ multiplex PCR; TCRdb stores just in-frame clones and leaves some out. The profile shows about 280,000 clones, 85% of them singletons.

The specimen sequenced was PBMCs or T cells enriched from blood (not recorded which). This chain uses TRBV6-2 or TRBV6-3 with TRBJ2-6; possible D gene TRBD2, 6 bases. The sequence was obtained from a woman between 45 and 65 years old who had recovered from COVID-19. CDR3: CASSGGTPLGLLTF. The CDR3 region has the DNA TGTGCCAGCAGTGGCGGGACCCCGCTTGGGCTCCTGACTTTC.